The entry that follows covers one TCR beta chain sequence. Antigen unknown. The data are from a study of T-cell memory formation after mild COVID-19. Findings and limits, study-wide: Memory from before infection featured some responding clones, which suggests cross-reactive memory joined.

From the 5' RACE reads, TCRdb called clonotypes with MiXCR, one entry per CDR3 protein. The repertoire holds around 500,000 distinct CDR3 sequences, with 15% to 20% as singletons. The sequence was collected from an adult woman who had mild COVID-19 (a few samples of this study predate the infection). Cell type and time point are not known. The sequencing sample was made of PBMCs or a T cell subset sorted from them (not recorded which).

The DNA for the CDR3 is TGTGCCAGCAGCCAAGATCCAGGGGGGAGCACTGAAGCTTTCTTT. As protein: CASSQDPGGSTEAFF. The gene calls are TRBV4-2 and TRBJ1-1; 7 bases align to TRBD1. Germline V gene data show CDR1 as LGHNA and CDR2 as YNFKEQ. J lost 4 bases, V lost 0 bases, and 5 bases had no gene match. This CDR3 region has 15 residues.